The T cell receptor (beta chain) described here comes from a study of T cell responses to AZD1222 COVID-19 vaccine. The germline V and J ends were trimmed by 10 bases and 6 bases, with 16 bases remaining between them. The CDR3 has 12 amino acids. The repertoire was sequenced with immunoSEQ multiplex PCR; TCRdb's copy has only in-frame clones and lacks some. The table has 140,000 to 150,000 clones, 90% to 95% seen once. Study findings and constraints: Clonal diversity was possibly underestimated, and white British individuals and females predominated among donors. Along spike, vaccine-associated CD4 TCRs were found throughout, with dominance at 160-218 and 743-854.

Notes on this clone: The antigen remains undetermined.

The receptor's source is an adult in good health. The sequences come from peripheral blood, collected on day 0 of MenACWY control vaccination. The V and J genes are TRBV6-7 and TRBJ2-7, with D perhaps TRBD2 (6 bases). TRBV6-7 is an ORF, with its function uncertain. Here the CDR3 DNA reads TGTGCCACCACCGGGAGTGGGGGCGAGCAGTACTTC. This translates into CATTGSGGEQYF.